This T cell receptor (beta chain) came from a study of T cells in Graves' hyperthyroidism and ophthalmopathy. Overall study context: Sampling of peripheral blood happened at initial diagnosis, prior to any treatment.

Amplified regions were TCR beta CDR3 sequences from RNA transcripts. HTBI primers were the set used in a first-round RT-PCR of the TCR CDR3. TCRdb analysed the multiplex PCR reads with MiXCR anew, one entry per CDR3 protein. The repertoire holds hundreds of thousands of distinct CDR3 sequences, 13% to 15% seen once, with under 25% in the top ten. This clonotype was counted at least ten times. 8.5 to 10 ml of fresh peripheral blood supplied the PBMCs. V lost 0 bases and J lost 5, with 13 bases in between. CDR1 and CDR2 from the germline V gene are ENHRY and SYGVKD. CDR3 size: 15 residues. Source material: blood. V gene TRBV10-3 combines with J gene TRBJ2-5, with TRBD2 as a possible D gene (5 bases). The TCR sequence derives from a woman in her sixties or seventies with Graves' ophthalmopathy. The CDR3 DNA is TGTGCCATCAGTGAGTCGAGCGGACTCTCCGAGACCCAGTACTTC. Translated: CAISESSGLSETQYF.